The rows below give T cell receptor beta chains drawn from one sample of a study of technical replicates of blood from a few donors. The assay was immunoSEQ multiplex PCR, and TCRdb's table has in-frame clones only and misses some. This sample yields over 50,000 clones, of which more than 75% are seen a single time; roughly 4.8% belongs to the top ten. The sequenced material came from PBMCs. The origin of the receptors is a human donor in good health. Some clones in this sample may be carry-over from other donors' samples. Both conserved end residues are part of each CDR3. The D gene is left open where the match is weak. Clone size appears in some rows only: once, few, many, or a class for an expanded clone.

J: TRBJ2-1; V: TRBV11-2; D: TRBD2; size: -; CDR3: CASSLRLAGVSYNEQFF; DNA: TGTGCCAGCAGCCTACGACTAGCGGGTGTATCCTACAATGAGCAGTTCTTC
J: TRBJ1-6; V: TRBV5-1; D: -; size: -; CDR3: CASSSGLQGGSSPLHF; DNA: TGCGCCAGCAGCTCGGGATTACAAGGGGGTAGTTCACCCCTCCACTTT
J: TRBJ1-6; V: TRBV7-9; D: -; size: -; CDR3: CASSRQDNSPLHF; DNA: TGTGCCAGCAGCCGACAGGATAATTCACCCCTCCACTTT
J: TRBJ1-6; V: TRBV5-8; D: TRBD1; size: -; CDR3: CASSPTRRGLNSPLHF; DNA: TGTGCCAGCAGCCCTACGAGGAGGGGGCTGAATTCACCCCTCCACTTT
J: TRBJ2-1; V: TRBV7-2; D: -; size: -; CDR3: CASSPRVVYNEQFF; DNA: TGTGCCAGCAGCCCCCGGGTGGTCTACAATGAGCAGTTCTTC
J: TRBJ2-7; V: TRBV18; D: -; size: once; CDR3: CASSPQQGGYEQYF; DNA: TGTGCCAGCTCACCACAACAGGGTGGCTACGAGCAGTACTTC
J: TRBJ1-5; V: TRBV6-6; D: -; size: once; CDR3: CASSQGFSNQPQHF; DNA: TGTGCCAGCAGTCAGGGGTTTAGCAATCAGCCCCAGCATTTT
J: TRBJ1-1; V: TRBV5-6; D: TRBD1; size: -; CDR3: CASSWTGTGGIAFF; DNA: TGTGCCAGCAGTTGGACCGGGACAGGGGGCATCGCTTTCTTT
J: TRBJ2-5; V: TRBV30; D: -; size: -; CDR3: CAWSSGEETQYF; DNA: TGTGCCTGGAGTTCAGGGGAAGAGACCCAGTACTTC
J: TRBJ2-1; V: TRBV2; D: -; size: -; CDR3: CASNPAVTSYNEQFF; DNA: TGTGCCAGCAATCCCGCGGTAACCTCCTACAATGAGCAGTTCTTC
J: TRBJ2-2; V: TRBV28; D: -; size: -; CDR3: CASSPPGAGELFF; DNA: TGTGCCAGCAGCCCCCCCGGGGCCGGGGAGCTGTTTTTT
J: TRBJ1-4; V: TRBV4-3; D: -; size: -; CDR3: CASSQVQGSEKLFF; DNA: TGCGCCAGCAGCCAAGTTCAAGGTAGCGAAAAACTGTTTTTT
J: TRBJ2-7; V: TRBV9; D: TRBD1; size: -; CDR3: CASSVAGQGGEQYF; DNA: TGTGCCAGCAGCGTAGCCGGACAGGGAGGCGAGCAGTACTTC
J: TRBJ2-1; V: TRBV4-1; D: TRBD2; size: once; CDR3: CASSRRPSGSLDEQFF; DNA: TGCGCCAGCAGCCGGCGTCCTAGCGGGAGTCTTGATGAGCAGTTCTTC
J: TRBJ2-1; V: TRBV5-4; D: TRBD2; size: -; CDR3: CASSSLAGLNNEQFF; DNA: TGTGCCAGCAGCTCACTAGCGGGACTAAACAATGAGCAGTTCTTC
J: TRBJ1-4; V: TRBV7-6; D: TRBD1; size: -; CDR3: CASSLRQGFRSSGSYEKLFF; DNA: TGTGCCAGCAGCTTACGACAGGGGTTCAGGAGCTCGGGGAGTTATGAAAAACTGTTTTTT
J: TRBJ2-1; V: TRBV15; D: TRBD1; size: few; CDR3: CATSSHQGAARFYNEQFF; DNA: TGTGCCACCAGCAGTCATCAGGGGGCCGCCCGTTTCTACAATGAGCAGTTCTTC
J: TRBJ2-1; V: TRBV5-1; D: TRBD2; size: -; CDR3: CASSPRTSLNNEQFF; DNA: TGCGCCAGCAGCCCTAGGACTAGCCTGAACAATGAGCAGTTCTTC
J: TRBJ2-1; V: TRBV9; D: -; size: -; CDR3: CASSVASAGEQFF; DNA: TGTGCCAGCAGCGTGGCTAGCGCCGGTGAGCAGTTCTTC
J: TRBJ1-1; V: TRBV6-5; D: -; size: -; CDR3: CASSYSSGMNTEAFF; DNA: TGTGCCAGCAGTTACTCATCAGGGATGAACACTGAAGCTTTCTTT
J: TRBJ2-3; V: TRBV29-1; D: -; size: -; CDR3: CSAFPLGRGVTDTQYF; DNA: TGCAGCGCCTTCCCCCTGGGGCGGGGAGTCACAGATACGCAGTATTTT
J: TRBJ2-5; V: TRBV19; D: TRBD2; size: -; CDR3: CASTSGLAGRETQYF; DNA: TGTGCCAGTACCTCGGGACTAGCGGGACGGGAGACCCAGTACTTC
J: TRBJ2-4; V: TRBV10-3; D: TRBD2; size: few; CDR3: CAISESGEGLAKNIQYF; DNA: TGTGCCATCAGTGAGTCGGGGGAGGGCCTCGCCAAAAACATTCAGTACTTC
J: TRBJ1-1; V: TRBV19; D: -; size: -; CDR3: CASSIGVGAEAFF; DNA: TGTGCCAGTAGTATAGGGGTGGGCGCTGAAGCTTTCTTT
J: TRBJ1-1; V: TRBV5-4; D: TRBD1; size: few; CDR3: CASSFRGTGQAFF; DNA: TGTGCCAGCAGCTTTAGGGGGACAGGACAAGCTTTCTTT
J: TRBJ1-4; V: TRBV4-3; D: -; size: once; CDR3: CASSQETAATNEKLFF; DNA: TGCGCCAGCAGCCAAGAGACAGCTGCAACTAATGAAAAACTGTTTTTT
J: TRBJ2-1; V: TRBV2; D: TRBD1; size: -; CDR3: CASTGTGNNEQFF; DNA: TGTGCCAGCACCGGGACAGGAAACAATGAGCAGTTCTTC
J: TRBJ2-5; V: TRBV4-1; D: -; size: -; CDR3: CASSQNSVNQETQYF; DNA: TGCGCCAGCAGCCAAAATAGCGTCAACCAAGAGACCCAGTACTTC
J: TRBJ2-4; V: TRBV4-2; D: TRBD2; size: -; CDR3: CASSQERTSGAVAKNIQYF; DNA: TGTGCCAGCAGCCAAGAGAGGACTAGCGGGGCGGTAGCCAAAAACATTCAGTACTTC
J: TRBJ1-6; V: TRBV7-2; D: -; size: -; CDR3: CASSPEQEGVSYNSPLHF; DNA: TGTGCCAGCAGCCCTGAACAGGAGGGAGTATCGTATAATTCACCCCTCCACTTT
J: TRBJ2-1; V: TRBV11-3; D: TRBD2; size: -; CDR3: CASSLKSGGAYNEQFF; DNA: TGTGCCAGCAGCCTGAAAAGCGGGGGGGCTTACAATGAGCAGTTCTTC
J: TRBJ1-1; V: TRBV4-3; D: -; size: -; CDR3: CASSQDWPDPGTRAFF; DNA: TGCGCCAGCAGCCAAGACTGGCCAGACCCGGGCACTAGAGCTTTCTTT
J: TRBJ2-7; V: TRBV7-2; D: TRBD2; size: -; CDR3: CASSFLAGGRNNYEQYF; DNA: TGTGCCAGCAGCTTCTTAGCGGGAGGGCGTAATAACTACGAGCAGTACTTC
J: TRBJ2-5; V: TRBV6-8; D: TRBD1; size: -; CDR3: CASSVRGQGAVETQYF; DNA: TGTGCCAGCAGCGTCCGAGGACAGGGGGCTGTAGAGACCCAGTACTTC
J: TRBJ2-5; V: TRBV4-1; D: TRBD1; size: -; CDR3: CASSRAGQGQETQYF; DNA: TGCGCCAGCAGCCGCGCAGGACAGGGGCAAGAGACCCAGTACTTC
J: TRBJ1-2; V: TRBV4-1; D: -; size: -; CDR3: CASSQEVLTETNYGYTF; DNA: TGCGCCAGCAGCCAAGAGGTTTTAACAGAAACTAACTATGGCTACACCTTC
J: TRBJ2-7; V: TRBV29-1; D: TRBD1; size: -; CDR3: CSATGNRDRNDYEQYF; DNA: TGCAGCGCTACTGGGAACCGGGACAGGAATGACTACGAGCAGTACTTC
J: TRBJ1-4; V: TRBV2; D: -; size: -; CDR3: CASSWPATNEKLFF; DNA: TGTGCCAGCAGCTGGCCCGCAACTAATGAAAAACTGTTTTTT
J: TRBJ1-4; V: TRBV5-8; D: -; size: -; CDR3: CASSLMTAQNEKLFF; DNA: TGTGCCAGCAGCTTGATGACAGCCCAAAATGAAAAACTGTTTTTT
J: TRBJ2-5; V: TRBV4-1; D: -; size: -; CDR3: CASSQGRTQGSETQYF; DNA: TGCGCCAGCAGCCAAGGGAGGACGCAGGGGTCAGAGACCCAGTACTTC
J: TRBJ2-7; V: TRBV11-2; D: TRBD2; size: -; CDR3: CASSLRSSGRNAHEQYF; DNA: TGTGCCAGCAGCTTGCGGTCTAGCGGGAGGAATGCGCACGAGCAGTACTTC
J: TRBJ1-1; V: TRBV9; D: -; size: -; CDR3: CASSVVQGNTEAFF; DNA: TGTGCCAGCAGCGTAGTTCAGGGGAACACTGAAGCTTTCTTT
J: TRBJ2-3; V: TRBV7-2; D: TRBD2; size: -; CDR3: CASSLGLAGGPSTDTQYF; DNA: TGTGCCAGCAGCTTAGGACTAGCGGGGGGTCCTAGCACAGATACGCAGTATTTT
J: TRBJ1-6; V: TRBV7-9; D: -; size: -; CDR3: CASSLDGGSPLHF; DNA: TGTGCCAGCAGCTTGGACGGCGGGTCACCCCTCCACTTT
J: TRBJ1-6; V: TRBV30; D: -; size: -; CDR3: CAWSVPSGYTWTPPLHF; DNA: TGTGCCTGGAGTGTACCTTCGGGGTACACCTGGACGCCACCCCTCCACTTT
J: TRBJ2-2; V: TRBV19; D: -; size: -; CDR3: CASCERSTGELFF; DNA: TGTGCCAGTTGCGAGCGATCCACCGGGGAGCTGTTTTTT
J: TRBJ2-7; V: TRBV4-2; D: -; size: -; CDR3: CASSQDRSGYEQYF; DNA: TGTGCCAGCAGCCAAGATAGGTCCGGGTACGAGCAGTACTTC
J: TRBJ2-3; V: TRBV7-3; D: TRBD2; size: -; CDR3: CASSLTAASGTTTDTQYF; DNA: TGTGCCAGCAGCTTAACGGCGGCTAGCGGAACCACCACAGATACGCAGTATTTT
J: TRBJ2-2; V: TRBV4-3; D: -; size: many; CDR3: CASSQDWTAGELFF; DNA: TGCGCCAGCAGCCAAGATTGGACAGCCGGGGAGCTGTTTTTT
J: TRBJ2-1; V: TRBV29-1; D: -; size: -; CDR3: CSVGNAGLLFNEQFF; DNA: TGCAGCGTTGGGAACGCGGGACTTCTTTTCAATGAGCAGTTCTTC
J: TRBJ1-2; V: TRBV9; D: TRBD1; size: -; CDR3: CASSLLDREHGYTF; DNA: TGTGCCAGCAGCCTCCTGGACAGGGAACATGGCTACACCTTC
J: TRBJ1-6; V: TRBV11-3; D: -; size: -; CDR3: CASSLIPLGGRKYNSPLHF; DNA: TGTGCCAGCAGCTTAATCCCTCTGGGGGGACGCAAGTATAATTCACCCCTCCACTTT
J: TRBJ2-7; V: TRBV5-1; D: TRBD2; size: -; CDR3: CASRGTSSYEQYF; DNA: TGCGCCAGCAGGGGGACTAGCTCCTACGAGCAGTACTTC
J: TRBJ2-7; V: TRBV6-5; D: -; size: -; CDR3: CASSSGPYEQYF; DNA: TGTGCCAGCAGCTCAGGGCCCTACGAGCAGTACTTC